One and the same sample provided the 21 T cell receptor beta chains below, sequenced in a study of cytomegalovirus exposure and HLA in healthy donors. The primer mix had 60 Vbeta and 13 Jbeta primers. Generated by immunoSEQ multiplex PCR, the TCRdb table keeps only in-frame clones and is missing some. The table lists more than 200,000 clones, approximately 70% of them singletons. The sample was PBMCs. All receptors derive from a man in his forties in good health and CMV-seropositive.

The rearrangement links TRBV7-8 to TRBJ1-2, with D unresolved. The germline gives CDR1 SGHVS, CDR2 FQNEAQ. With 1 base removed from V and 4 bases from J, the gap between germline ends came to 13 bases. This CDR3 spans 15 amino acids. The CDR3, as DNA: TGTGCCAGCAGCTTAGTTGACGGGGAGTCCTATGGCTACACCTTC. Translated, it gives CASSLVDGESYGYTF.

V is TRBV10-1 and J is TRBJ2-2; 8 bases map to TRBD1. V shed 4 bases, J shed 5 bases, and the junction held 6 bases outside the gene matches. From germline, CDR1 is WNHNN and CDR2 SYGVQD (reference sequence). CDR3 length: 15 amino acids. CDR3 bases: TGCGCCAGCAGTGGCAACAGGGGGAAGACCGGGGAGCTGTTTTTT. It translates to CASSGNRGKTGELFF.

V usage is TRBV4-3 and J usage is TRBJ2-1; 10 bases line up with TRBD2. CDR1 LGHNA and CDR2 YSLEER come from the germline V gene. J lost 5 bases, V lost 4 bases, and 11 bases had no gene match. The CDR3 sequence is 17 residues long. The CDR3 DNA follows: TGCGCCAGCAGCCGCCTTACCGGGACTAGCGAGGACAATGAGCAGTTCTTC. Protein: CASSRLTGTSEDNEQFF.

J is TRBJ2-3 and V is TRBV5-1; 10 nucleotides match TRBD2. Trimming cost V 0 bases and J 0 bases; bases outside gene matches: 7. There are 18 residues in the CDR3. Per the germline V gene, CDR1 is SGHRS and CDR2 is YFSETQ. CDR3 loop: CASSLGAGGRTSTDTQYF. As DNA, the CDR3 is TGCGCCAGCAGCTTGGGAGCGGGGGGGAGAACTAGCACAGATACGCAGTATTTT.

This clone was detected only once. V is TRBV11-3 and J is TRBJ2-2; D is unresolved. CDR1 is SGHNT, CDR2 YENEEA, per germline. The CDR3 extends over 14 amino acids. Deletions cut 1 base from V and 1 base from J, with 4 bases between. The CDR3 region is CASSLGQNTGELFF. The CDR3 DNA is TGTGCCAGCAGCTTAGGGCAGAACACCGGGGAGCTGTTTTTT. Full variable domain (missing parts from reference TRBV11-3 and TRBJ2-2): EAGVVQSPRYKIIEKKQPVAFWCNPISGHNTLYWYLQNLGQGPELLIRYENEEAVDDSQLPKDRFSAERLKGVDSTLKIQPAELGDSAVYLCASSLGQNTGELFFGEGSRLTVL.

The chain combines TRBV6-5 with TRBJ2-1, with D possibly TRBD1 on 5 matching bases. Germline V CDR1 and CDR2: MNHEY, SVGAGI. The CDR3 is made up of 14 amino acids. V lost 4 bases to trimming and J lost 6 bases, with 13 bases between them. The CDR3 reads CASSSQGSGNEQFF. In DNA form, the CDR3 reads TGTGCCAGCAGTTCCCAGGGATCGGGCAATGAGCAGTTCTTC.

The V gene is TRBV5-6, the J gene TRBJ2-7; D remains ambiguous. Trimming removed 0 bases from V and 4 bases from J, with 14 bases in between. This CDR3 spans 15 amino acids. The germline V gene encodes CDR1 SGHDT and CDR2 YYEEEE. CDR3 sequence reads: CASSLVLREPYEQYF. The CDR3, as DNA: TGTGCCAGCAGCTTGGTATTGCGAGAGCCTTACGAGCAGTACTTC.

The rearrangement links TRBV6-1 to TRBJ2-2, with 9 bases identical to TRBD2. This CDR3 is 16 amino acids long. CDR1 and CDR2 (germline): MNHNS, SASEGT. J was trimmed by 4 bases and V by 4 bases; bases with no gene match: 7. The CDR3 DNA sequence: TGTGCCAGCAGTGTTATAGCGGGGGAGAGCACCGGGGAGCTGTTTTTT. The encoded protein is CASSVIAGESTGELFF.

The CDR3 reads CSVAGSQQLTSDTQYF. CDR3 DNA: TGCAGCGTTGCAGGGTCCCAACAACTTACCTCAGATACGCAGTATTTT. The V call is TRBV29-1, the J call TRBJ2-3; D perhaps matches TRBD1 (5 bases). V was trimmed by 4 bases and J by 4 bases, leaving 21 bases between them. The V gene's germline CDR1 is SQVTM and CDR2 ANQGSEA. The CDR3 extends over 16 amino acids.

The J gene is TRBJ1-2, the V gene TRBV19; no clear D gene. V was pared by 3 bases and J by 3 bases, with 11 bases between. Germline V gives CDR1 LNHDA, CDR2 SQIVND (reference sequence). There are 14 residues in the CDR3. The CDR3 here is CASSIAGFDYGYTF. DNA of the CDR3: TGTGCCAGTAGTATCGCGGGGTTTGACTATGGCTACACCTTC.

This clone was recorded a few times. The rearrangement joins TRBV7-3 to TRBJ1-2, with 7 bases aligning to TRBD1. The junction had 13 bases not matched to a gene; V was cut back by 4 bases and J by 8 bases. CDR3 length: 15 amino acids. Germline V gene lookup returns CDR1 SGHTA and CDR2 FQGTGA. The CDR3 region is CASSSTGQSVEGYTF. CDR3 coding DNA: TGTGCCAGCAGCTCTACGGGACAGTCGGTAGAGGGCTACACCTTC.

The chain uses TRBV28 and TRBJ1-1; 7 positions match TRBD1. Looked up from germline, CDR1 is MDHEN and CDR2 is SYDVKM. Trimming cost V 3 bases and J 0 bases; bases outside gene matches: 1. The CDR3 is 14 amino acids. CDR3 nucleotide sequence: TGTGCCAGCAGTTTCCAGGGGGTGAACACTGAAGCTTTCTTT. It yields the protein CASSFQGVNTEAFF. The full variable domain, rest sourced from reference TRBV28 and TRBJ1-1, is DVKVTQSSRYLVKRTGEKVFLECVQDMDHENMFWYRQDPGLGLRLIYFSYDVKMKEKGDIPEGYSVSREKKERFSLILESASTNQTSMYLCASSFQGVNTEAFFGQGTRLTVV.

The chain recombines TRBV6-1 with TRBJ1-5, with 8 bases lining up with TRBD1. The ends lost 1 base at V and 7 bases at J; junction bases unmatched: 6. The germline CDR1 and CDR2 sequences are MNHNS and SASEGT. This CDR3 region has 15 residues. The CDR3 region is CASSEGTGNGQPQHF. The CDR3 DNA sequence: TGTGCCAGCAGTGAAGGGACAGGGAATGGACAGCCCCAGCATTTT.

This clone was seen a handful of times. The chain carries TRBV10-3 and TRBJ1-2; D might be TRBD1 (6 bases). Germline lookup yields CDR1 ENHRY and CDR2 SYGVKD. This CDR3 spans 14 amino acids. V gave up 9 bases and J gave up 2 bases, with 16 bases separating them. This CDR3 reads CAIPKGQANYGYTF. DNA of the CDR3: TGTGCCATACCGAAGGGACAAGCGAACTATGGCTACACCTTC.

The chain uses TRBV6-6 and TRBJ1-5, with D possibly being TRBD1 (6 bases). The CDR3 sequence is 13 residues long. V dropped 5 bases and J dropped 12 bases, with 17 bases sitting between them. Germline CDR1 MNHNY, CDR2 SVGAGI (reference sequence). The CDR3 sequence: CASSAPGHRVQHF. CDR3 nucleotide sequence: TGTGCCAGCAGTGCCCCGGGACACAGGGTCCAGCATTTT.

This clone appeared a few times. J is TRBJ1-2 and V is TRBV18; perhaps TRBD1 as D (5 bases). The V end lost 6 bases, the J end lost 1 base, and 12 bases lay between the germline ends. CDR1 is KGHSH and CDR2 is LQKENI in the germline V gene. The CDR3 sequence is 14 residues long. CDR3 DNA: TGTGCCAGCTCCCCAAACGACAGTAACTATGGCTACACCTTC. Translation: CASSPNDSNYGYTF.

For the CDR3, the DNA is TGTGCCAGCAGCTTAGGGAGCGGGGGGGCCCGGGGAGATACGCAGTATTTT. This codes for CASSLGSGGARGDTQYF. The chain joins TRBV13 to TRBJ2-3, with 10 bases lining up with TRBD2. The CDR3 contains 17 residues. V lost 0 bases and J lost 5; bases outside the gene matches: 8. The germline gives CDR1 PRHDT, CDR2 FYEKMQ (reference sequence).

The chain combines TRBV19 with TRBJ2-6; 9 bases map to TRBD1. CDR3 length: 15 amino acids. V shed 4 bases and J 2 bases; nucleotides not matched to a gene: 0. Germline V lookup: CDR1 LNHDA, CDR2 SQIVND (reference sequence). Here the CDR3 DNA reads TGTGCCAGTAGTAGGACAGGGGCTGGGGCCAACGTCCTGACTTTC. Amino acids: CASSRTGAGANVLTF.

The chain recombines TRBV27 with TRBJ2-5, with TRBD1 matching over 10 bases. The closer fit of TRBJ2-7 to the DNA end suggests the J call may be wrong. Per germline, CDR1 MNHEY and CDR2 SMNVEV (reference sequence). The CDR3 has 17 residues. Written as DNA, the CDR3 is TGTGCCAGCAGTTTGAACTCTCCGGGACAGGGGACCTACGAGCAGTACTTC. Translating gives CASSLNSPGQGTYEQYF.

This clone was seen just once. V is TRBV27 and J is TRBJ2-3; 9 nucleotides agree with TRBD1. CDR1 and CDR2 from the germline V gene are MNHEY and SMNVEV (reference sequence). The CDR3 length is 18 residues. V was clipped by 6 bases and J by 0 bases; unmatched bases: 13. CDR3 in DNA: TGTGCCAGCAGCCCGAACGGGACAGGGCACTCTAGCACAGATACGCAGTATTTT. As protein: CASSPNGTGHSSTDTQYF.

The V and J genes are TRBV5-1 and TRBJ2-7, with D possibly being TRBD1 (6 bases). V dropped 1 base and J dropped 6 bases, with 14 bases sitting between them. This CDR3 has 14 amino acids. From germline, CDR1 is SGHRS and CDR2 YFSETQ. CDR3 nucleotides: TGCGCCAGCAGCTTGACAGGGTGGGAGTCCGAGCAGTACTTC. Residues: CASSLTGWESEQYF.